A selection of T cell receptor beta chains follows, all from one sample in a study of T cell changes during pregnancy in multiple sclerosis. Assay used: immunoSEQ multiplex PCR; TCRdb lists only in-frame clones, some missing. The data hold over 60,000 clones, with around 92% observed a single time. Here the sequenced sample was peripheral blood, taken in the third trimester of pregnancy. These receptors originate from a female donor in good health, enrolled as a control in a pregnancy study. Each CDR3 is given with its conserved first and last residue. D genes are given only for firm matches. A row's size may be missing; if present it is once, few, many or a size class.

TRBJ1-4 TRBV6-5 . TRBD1 CASSWGQGANEKLFF TGTGCCAGCAGTTGGGGACAGGGGGCTAATGAAAAACTGTTTTTT
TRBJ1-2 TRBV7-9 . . CASSFSDYGYTF TGTGCCAGCAGCTTTAGTGACTATGGCTACACCTTC
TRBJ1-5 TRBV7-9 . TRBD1 CASSLSRGNNQPQHF TGTGCCAGCAGCTTAAGCAGGGGGAACAATCAGCCCCAGCATTTT
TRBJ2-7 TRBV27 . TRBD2 CASSVGGSVYEQYF TGTGCCAGCAGTGTCGGCGGGAGCGTTTACGAGCAGTACTTC
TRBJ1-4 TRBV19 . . CASSMIVEGRLFF TGTGCCAGTAGTATGATTGTGGAGGGCCGACTGTTTTTT
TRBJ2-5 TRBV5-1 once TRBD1 CASSRRVGQEQETQYF TGCGCCAGCAGCCGGCGGGTAGGACAGGAACAAGAGACCCAGTACTTC
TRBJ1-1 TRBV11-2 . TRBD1 CASSHRGWTEAFF TGTGCCAGCAGCCACAGGGGTTGGACTGAAGCTTTCTTT
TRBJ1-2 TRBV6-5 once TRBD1 CASRPGQREYGYTF TGTGCCAGCAGACCGGGACAGCGAGAATATGGCTACACCTTC
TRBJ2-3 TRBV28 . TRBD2 CASSPTTSTSAYLTDTQYF TGTGCCAGCAGTCCTACCACGTCGACTAGCGCTTACCTCACAGATACGCAGTATTTT
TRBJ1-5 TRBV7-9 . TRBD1 CASSTGGSNQPQHF TGTGCCAGCAGCACAGGGGGCTCAAACCAGCCCCAGCATTTT
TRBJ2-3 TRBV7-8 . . CASSLSSGTDTQYF TGTGCCAGCAGCTTGAGTAGCGGCACAGATACGCAGTATTTT
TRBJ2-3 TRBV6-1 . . CASSRTYSTDTQYF TGTGCCAGCAGTCGGACTTATAGCACAGATACGCAGTATTTT
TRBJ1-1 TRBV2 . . CASSLSPGGNTEAFF TGTGCCAGCAGTCTAAGCCCCGGGGGTAACACTGAAGCTTTCTTT
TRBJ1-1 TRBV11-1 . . CASSLRRGSNTEAFF TGTGCCAGCAGCTTACGCAGGGGCTCGAACACTGAAGCTTTCTTT
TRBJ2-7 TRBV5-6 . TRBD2 CASSSAGVNYEQYF TGTGCCAGCAGCTCCGCGGGAGTTAATTACGAGCAGTACTTC
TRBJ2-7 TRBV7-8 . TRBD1 CASSPPGQGTYEQYF TGTGCCAGCAGTCCGCCGGGACAGGGCACCTACGAGCAGTACTTC
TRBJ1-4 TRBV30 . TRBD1 CAWGGGQGRLNEKLFF TGTGCCTGGGGTGGAGGACAGGGGCGACTTAATGAAAAACTGTTTTTT
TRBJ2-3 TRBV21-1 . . CASSGGSSGGPMGPDTQYF TGTGCCAGCAGCGGAGGGTCGTCGGGAGGGCCCATGGGTCCAGATACGCAGTATTTT
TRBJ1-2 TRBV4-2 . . CASSHRYSGANYGYTF TGTGCCAGCAGCCACCGATATTCGGGGGCTAACTATGGCTACACCTTC
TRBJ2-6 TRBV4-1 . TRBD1 CASSQEGQGPSGANVLTF TGCGCCAGCAGCCAAGAGGGACAGGGGCCCTCTGGGGCCAACGTCCTGACTTTC
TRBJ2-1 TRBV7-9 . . CAWGVATSGNEQFF TGTGCCTGGGGCGTCGCGACCTCGGGCAATGAGCAGTTCTTC
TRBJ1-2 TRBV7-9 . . CASSLGGAGNYGYTF TGTGCCAGCAGCCTGGGGGGGGCGGGTAACTATGGCTACACCTTC
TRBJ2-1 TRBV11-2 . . CASGARRFGDEQFF TGTGCCAGCGGCGCGAGGCGGTTTGGCGATGAGCAGTTCTTC